A selection of T cell receptor beta chains follows, all from one sample in a study of blood T cell repertoires in COVID-19. Repertoires were generated with immunoSEQ multiplex PCR, while TCRdb's copy carries only in-frame clones and drops some. The sample yields fewer than 30,000 clones, approximately 85% seen once. Specimen: peripheral blood. The receptor source for this set is a woman at least 80 years old with COVID-19, enrolled during active disease. Both conserved end residues are part of each CDR3. Fields, in order: clone size, V gene, J gene, D gene, CDR3 DNA, CDR3 protein. A D gene is named only where the DNA matches it firmly. Clone size is given for some rows only: seen once, a few or many times, or a class if the clone is expanded.

clone_size: .; v_call: TRBV5-1; j_call: TRBJ1-1; d_call: TRBD1; cdr3_nt: TGCGCCACCCGACAAGGGGGCGTGAACACTGAAGCTTTCTTT; cdr3_aa: CATRQGGVNTEAFF
clone_size: .; v_call: TRBV18; j_call: TRBJ2-1; d_call: .; cdr3_nt: TGTGCCAGCTCAGGTCAGGGGTTAAATGAGCAGTTCTTC; cdr3_aa: CASSGQGLNEQFF
clone_size: .; v_call: TRBV27; j_call: TRBJ1-1; d_call: .; cdr3_nt: TGTGCCAGCAGGCCCTACAGGGAGGGCACTGAAGCTTTCTTT; cdr3_aa: CASRPYREGTEAFF
clone_size: once; v_call: TRBV11-2; j_call: TRBJ2-3; d_call: TRBD2; cdr3_nt: TGTGCCAGCAGCTTAGCAAGGACTAGCGGGGGCACAGATACGCAGTATTTT; cdr3_aa: CASSLARTSGGTDTQYF
clone_size: .; v_call: TRBV3-1/TRBV3-2; j_call: TRBJ1-6; d_call: .; cdr3_nt: TGTGCCAGCAGCCAAGATAGGAGGGTTTCACCCCTCCACTTT; cdr3_aa: CASSQDRRVSPLHF
clone_size: once; v_call: TRBV2; j_call: TRBJ1-6; d_call: TRBD1; cdr3_nt: TGTGCCAGCAGTGACCGACAGGGATTCGGTAATTCACCCCTCCACTTT; cdr3_aa: CASSDRQGFGNSPLHF
clone_size: few; v_call: TRBV19; j_call: TRBJ1-5; d_call: .; cdr3_nt: TGTGCCAGTAGTCCAGGGGAGGGTAATCAGCCCCAGCATTTT; cdr3_aa: CASSPGEGNQPQHF
clone_size: .; v_call: TRBV19; j_call: TRBJ1-4; d_call: TRBD1; cdr3_nt: TGTGCCAGTAGTATGGGGGACAGGAATAATGAAAAACTGTTTTTT; cdr3_aa: CASSMGDRNNEKLFF
clone_size: .; v_call: TRBV20-1; j_call: TRBJ1-3; d_call: .; cdr3_nt: TGCAGTGCTAGTAGTGACACCGGGGGGGGAAACACCATATATTTT; cdr3_aa: CSASSDTGGGNTIYF
clone_size: .; v_call: TRBV5-4; j_call: TRBJ1-2; d_call: .; cdr3_nt: TGTGCCCTATCAAGATCGGGGGGGGGCCTCGACTATGGCTACACCTTC; cdr3_aa: CALSRSGGGLDYGYTF
clone_size: .; v_call: TRBV6-1; j_call: TRBJ1-3; d_call: .; cdr3_nt: TGTGCCAGCAGTGATGCGCAGGGTCACTCTGGAAACACCATATATTTT; cdr3_aa: CASSDAQGHSGNTIYF
clone_size: .; v_call: TRBV6-1; j_call: TRBJ2-1; d_call: .; cdr3_nt: TGTGCCAGCAGTGAAGGGGCCGCCCTCAATGAGCAGTTCTTC; cdr3_aa: CASSEGAALNEQFF
clone_size: .; v_call: TRBV9; j_call: TRBJ1-2; d_call: TRBD1; cdr3_nt: TGTGCCAGCGGTCGGGACAGGGGGGATAACTATGGCTACACCTTC; cdr3_aa: CASGRDRGDNYGYTF
clone_size: .; v_call: TRBV15; j_call: TRBJ2-1; d_call: TRBD1; cdr3_nt: TGTGCCACCAGCAGACCCCGACAGGGAATGATCTACAATGAGCAGTTCTTC; cdr3_aa: CATSRPRQGMIYNEQFF
clone_size: .; v_call: TRBV30; j_call: TRBJ2-1; d_call: .; cdr3_nt: TGTGCCTGGAGTGTAATAATAAGCGGTGAGCAGTTCTTC; cdr3_aa: CAWSVIISGEQFF
clone_size: .; v_call: TRBV19; j_call: TRBJ2-3; d_call: .; cdr3_nt: TGTGCCAGTAGTAAGAGTAGCACAGATACGCAGTATTTT; cdr3_aa: CASSKSSTDTQYF
clone_size: .; v_call: TRBV5-1; j_call: TRBJ1-4; d_call: .; cdr3_nt: TGCGCCAGCCGGGACAATAATGAAAAACTGTTTTTT; cdr3_aa: CASRDNNEKLFF
clone_size: .; v_call: TRBV5-1; j_call: TRBJ2-5; d_call: TRBD2; cdr3_nt: TGCGCCAGCAGCTTCAGCGGGGGGCAAGAGACCCAGTACTTC; cdr3_aa: CASSFSGGQETQYF
clone_size: .; v_call: TRBV28; j_call: TRBJ2-3; d_call: TRBD2; cdr3_nt: TGTGCCAGCAGTCCGAGCGGGGGGTACACAGATACGCAGTATTTT; cdr3_aa: CASSPSGGYTDTQYF
clone_size: few; v_call: TRBV5-1; j_call: TRBJ1-6; d_call: TRBD1; cdr3_nt: TGCGCCAGCAGCCCCGGGACAGGGAATTCACCCCTCCACTTT; cdr3_aa: CASSPGTGNSPLHF
clone_size: .; v_call: TRBV28; j_call: TRBJ1-2; d_call: TRBD1; cdr3_nt: TGTGCCAGCAGCCTAAACAGGGGTAACTATGGCTACACCTTC; cdr3_aa: CASSLNRGNYGYTF
clone_size: once; v_call: TRBV30; j_call: TRBJ2-4; d_call: .; cdr3_nt: TGTGCCTGGAGTGTCCGAGGGTTGGACATTCAGTACTTC; cdr3_aa: CAWSVRGLDIQYF
clone_size: once; v_call: TRBV3-1/TRBV3-2; j_call: TRBJ2-4; d_call: TRBD2; cdr3_nt: TGTGCCAGCAGCAGACTAGCGGGGGTAGACGAGAACATTCAGTACTTC; cdr3_aa: CASSRLAGVDENIQYF
clone_size: .; v_call: TRBV6-5; j_call: TRBJ2-1; d_call: .; cdr3_nt: TGTGCCAGCAGTACGACGACGGTAGCCAATGAGCAGTTCTTC; cdr3_aa: CASSTTTVANEQFF
clone_size: .; v_call: TRBV7-7; j_call: TRBJ2-1; d_call: .; cdr3_nt: TGTGCTAGCAGCTTGGGACAAAACAATGAGCAGTTCTTC; cdr3_aa: CASSLGQNNEQFF
clone_size: .; v_call: TRBV15; j_call: TRBJ2-1; d_call: .; cdr3_nt: TGTGCCACCAGCAGAGGAGTCTATGTAGGAGACAATGAGCAGTTCTTC; cdr3_aa: CATSRGVYVGDNEQFF
clone_size: .; v_call: TRBV4-1; j_call: TRBJ1-2; d_call: .; cdr3_nt: TGCGCCAGCAGCCAGGAGAACAGGGCTAACTATGGCTACACCTTC; cdr3_aa: CASSQENRANYGYTF
clone_size: .; v_call: TRBV21-1; j_call: TRBJ2-7; d_call: .; cdr3_nt: TGTGCCAGCAGCAAAGAGGTCGACCCCCTCCGACTGTTATCCGGGCAGTACTTC; cdr3_aa: CASSKEVDPLRLLSGQYF
clone_size: .; v_call: TRBV7-2; j_call: TRBJ2-2; d_call: TRBD2; cdr3_nt: TGTGCCAGCAGCTCCCGGACTAGGTCGATGGTCACCGGGGAGCTGTTTTTT; cdr3_aa: CASSSRTRSMVTGELFF
clone_size: .; v_call: TRBV9; j_call: TRBJ1-3; d_call: TRBD1; cdr3_nt: TGTGCCAGCAGCGCGACGTGGGGACAGGGTTACACCATATATTTT; cdr3_aa: CASSATWGQGYTIYF
clone_size: .; v_call: TRBV5-1; j_call: TRBJ2-5; d_call: TRBD1; cdr3_nt: TGCGCCAGCAGCAGGACAGGGGTAGGACAAGAGACCCAGTACTTC; cdr3_aa: CASSRTGVGQETQYF
clone_size: .; v_call: TRBV12-5; j_call: TRBJ1-5; d_call: TRBD1; cdr3_nt: TGTGCTAGTGGTCCGGGACAGGGAGGTCAGCCCCAGCATTTT; cdr3_aa: CASGPGQGGQPQHF
clone_size: .; v_call: TRBV9; j_call: TRBJ2-1; d_call: .; cdr3_nt: TGTGCCAGCAGCGAACGGGGGGAGCAGTTCTTC; cdr3_aa: CASSERGEQFF
clone_size: .; v_call: TRBV2; j_call: TRBJ1-2; d_call: .; cdr3_nt: TGTGCCAGCAGTGTTCCGGGGTTCAACTATGGCTACACCTTC; cdr3_aa: CASSVPGFNYGYTF
clone_size: .; v_call: TRBV9; j_call: TRBJ2-3; d_call: .; cdr3_nt: TGTGCCAGCAGCCCCACCTCCTCCACTTTCACAGATACGCAGTATTTT; cdr3_aa: CASSPTSSTFTDTQYF
clone_size: .; v_call: TRBV6-5; j_call: TRBJ2-1; d_call: TRBD2; cdr3_nt: TGTGCCAGCAGTCCTCTAGCGGGGGGCCACAATGAGCAGTTCTTC; cdr3_aa: CASSPLAGGHNEQFF
clone_size: .; v_call: TRBV18; j_call: TRBJ1-6; d_call: TRBD1; cdr3_nt: TGTGCCAGCTCACCCTCGGACAGGGTTGGCGGTTCACCCCTCCACTTT; cdr3_aa: CASSPSDRVGGSPLHF
clone_size: .; v_call: TRBV7-8; j_call: TRBJ2-7; d_call: .; cdr3_nt: TGTGCCAGCAGCTTAACGTACAGGAACTACGAGCAGTACTTC; cdr3_aa: CASSLTYRNYEQYF
clone_size: few; v_call: TRBV12-5; j_call: TRBJ2-7; d_call: .; cdr3_nt: TGTGCTAGTGGTTTAGCTCTTGGGCAGGGTCAAGGTGCCTACGAGCAGTACTTC; cdr3_aa: CASGLALGQGQGAYEQYF
clone_size: .; v_call: TRBV2; j_call: TRBJ1-1; d_call: .; cdr3_nt: TGTGCCAGCAGGGAGGTGAGGGACACTGAAGCTTTCTTT; cdr3_aa: CASREVRDTEAFF
clone_size: once; v_call: TRBV10-3; j_call: TRBJ2-3; d_call: TRBD2; cdr3_nt: TGTGCCATCAACAGCGGGGGGGCCACAGATACGCAGTATTTT; cdr3_aa: CAINSGGATDTQYF
clone_size: .; v_call: TRBV19; j_call: TRBJ1-2; d_call: TRBD1; cdr3_nt: TGTGCCAGTAGTCCAGCACCAGGGGGTAGCTATGGCTACACCTTC; cdr3_aa: CASSPAPGGSYGYTF
clone_size: .; v_call: TRBV10-2; j_call: TRBJ2-7; d_call: TRBD1; cdr3_nt: TGCGCCAGCGGTGGGAGGACAGGGGGCAACGTCGCCGAGCAGTACTTC; cdr3_aa: CASGGRTGGNVAEQYF
clone_size: .; v_call: TRBV7-9; j_call: TRBJ1-2; d_call: .; cdr3_nt: TGTGCCAGCAGCCCTGGGTCAGGGGCAGGTGGCTACACCTTC; cdr3_aa: CASSPGSGAGGYTF
clone_size: .; v_call: TRBV6-5; j_call: TRBJ1-1; d_call: .; cdr3_nt: TGTGCCAGCAGCGAGTCTAACACTGAAGCTTTCTTT; cdr3_aa: CASSESNTEAFF
clone_size: .; v_call: TRBV10-3; j_call: TRBJ2-3; d_call: .; cdr3_nt: TGTGCCTTGACCCCAGGCCCTAGCACAGATACGCAGTATTTT; cdr3_aa: CALTPGPSTDTQYF
clone_size: once; v_call: TRBV4-1; j_call: TRBJ2-6; d_call: TRBD1; cdr3_nt: TGCGCCAGCAGCCAACCCGGACAGGGTTTGACTGGGGCCAACGTCCTGACTTTC; cdr3_aa: CASSQPGQGLTGANVLTF
clone_size: few; v_call: TRBV6-1; j_call: TRBJ1-5; d_call: .; cdr3_nt: TGTGCCAGCAGTGAGATAGGGGGAGGGAATAGCAATCAGCCCCAGCATTTT; cdr3_aa: CASSEIGGGNSNQPQHF